These 19 T cell receptor beta chains came from one sample sequenced in a study of metastatic and nonmetastatic thyroid tumors. TCRdb reanalyzed the PCR reads with MiXCR. This table has approximately 70,000 clones, around 19% appearing once. No treatment had been given to any patient before thyroid surgery. Source material: blood. The receptors here all came from a female donor with papillary thyroid cancer or a benign thyroid nodule (not recorded which). Some clones in this sample may be carry-over from other donors' samples.

This clone has at least ten counts. The chain joins TRBV20-1 to TRBJ2-3, with TRBD2 matching over 12 bases. V gave up 2 bases and J gave up 6 bases; unmatched junction bases: 9. This CDR3 is built from 16 residues. The germline CDR1 and CDR2 sequences are DFQATT and SNEGSKA (reference sequence). The DNA of the CDR3 is TGCAGTGCTAGACCATACAGACTAGCGGGAGCTGATACGCAGTATTTT. It codes for CSARPYRLAGADTQYF.

This clone was observed many times. The CDR3 is CASTQTGLGELFF. CDR3 in DNA: TGTGCCAGCACCCAGACAGGGCTCGGGGAGCTGTTTTTT. The chain has TRBV6-1 and TRBJ2-2; 7 positions match TRBD1. There are 13 residues in the CDR3. Trimming at V came to 7 bases and at J to 7 bases, leaving 6 bases not matched to a gene. Looked up from germline, CDR1 is MNHNS and CDR2 is SASEGT.

This clone was observed at least ten times. The chain employs TRBV7-9 and TRBJ2-1; 7 bases are a match to TRBD2. The ends lost 2 bases at V and 8 bases at J; junction bases unmatched: 6. The CDR3 sequence is 14 residues long. Looked up from germline, CDR1 is SEHNR and CDR2 is FQNEAQ (reference sequence). In DNA form, the CDR3 reads TGTGCCAGCAGCTTAAGCGGGATAGGCGATGAGCAGTTCTTC. This translates into CASSLSGIGDEQFF.

The rearrangement uses TRBV2 and TRBJ2-3; D not certain. The CDR3 runs 14 residues. The V gene lost 10 bases and the J gene lost 3 bases, with 17 bases spanning the gap. The V gene's germline CDR1 is SNHLY and CDR2 FYNNEI. CDR3 region: CATSAWGTTDTQYF. The CDR3 DNA reads as TGTGCCACCTCCGCCTGGGGTACAACAGATACGCAGTATTTT.

The chain has TRBV6-1 and TRBJ2-3; perhaps TRBD1 as D (6 bases). CDR1 and CDR2 (germline): MNHNS, SASEGT. V was trimmed by 4 bases and J by 5 bases, leaving 16 bases between them. The CDR3 runs to 15 residues. DNA of the CDR3: TGTGCCAGCAGTGTGGGGGACATAATGGGAGATACGCAGTATTTT. Translating gives CASSVGDIMGDTQYF.

This clone was seen more than once but under ten times. V and J are TRBV6-1 and TRBJ1-3; possibly TRBD1 for D (6 bases). V lost 6 bases and J lost 0, with 12 bases in between. The CDR3 contains 15 residues. Looked up from germline, CDR1 is MNHNS and CDR2 is SASEGT. The CDR3 sequence is CASSEQTGSGNTIYF. The CDR3 DNA sequence: TGTGCCAGCAGCGAACAGACAGGCTCTGGAAACACCATATATTTT.

The table lists this clone with many counts. This sequence joins TRBV29-1 and TRBJ1-5; maybe TRBD1 (5 bases). CDR3 length: 15 residues. With 3 bases removed from V and 7 bases from J, the gap between germline ends came to 19 bases. The germline V gene encodes CDR1 SQVTM and CDR2 ANQGSEA. The CDR3 here is CSVEVGSGGGQPQHF. CDR3 coding DNA: TGCAGCGTTGAGGTTGGAAGTGGGGGGGGGCAGCCCCAGCATTTT.

In its sample, this clone was seen many times. V usage is TRBV18 and J usage is TRBJ2-2, with D hard to call. V was cut by 2 bases and J by 0 bases, with 10 bases left in between. CDR3 length: 16 residues. Germline V gene data show CDR1 as KGHSH and CDR2 as LQKENI. This CDR3 is CASSPGMASNTGELFF. The CDR3 region has the DNA TGTGCCAGCTCACCAGGGATGGCCTCGAACACCGGGGAGCTGTTTTTT.

This clone was recorded many times. This chain uses TRBV5-1 with TRBJ2-3; a possible D gene is TRBD2 (5 bases). The V end was cut by 0 bases, the J end by 4 bases, with 15 bases between. Germline assignment: CDR1 SGHRS and CDR2 YFSETQ. The CDR3 extends over 16 amino acids. The CDR3 DNA is TGCGCCAGCAGCTTGGCTCCCGGAGAGGGTTCAGATACGCAGTATTTT. Its protein is CASSLAPGEGSDTQYF.

At least ten counts were recorded for this clone. The genes are TRBV6-1 and TRBJ2-7, with D possibly called TRBD1 or TRBD2 (5 bases each). The length of the CDR3 is 14 residues. Germline V lookup: CDR1 MNHNS, CDR2 SASEGT. V was clipped by 4 bases and J by 1 base, with 11 bases between them. The CDR3 sequence is CASSGRGQSYEQYF. CDR3 nucleotide sequence: TGTGCCAGCAGTGGCCGGGGCCAATCCTACGAGCAGTACTTC.

This clone was detected a few times. J is TRBJ2-7 and V is TRBV11-2; TRBD2 is a possible D gene (5 bases). CDR3 length: 15 residues. Per germline, CDR1 SGHAT and CDR2 FQNNGV. Trimming took 5 bases from V and 1 from J, leaving 15 bases between them. CDR3 sequence (DNA): TGTGCCAGCAGCCCCCCGGGATTTGGGTCCTACGAGCAGTACTTC. Amino acid sequence: CASSPPGFGSYEQYF. The full variable domain, rest sourced from reference TRBV11-2 and TRBJ2-7, is EAGVAQSPRYKIIEKRQSVAFWCNPISGHATLYWYQQILGQGPKLLIQFQNNGVVDDSQLPKDRFSAERLKGVDSTLKIQPAKLEDSAVYLCASSPPGFGSYEQYFGPGTRLTVT.

This clone was counted many times. The chain recombines TRBV5-1 with TRBJ1-6, with TRBD1 matching over 8 bases. Germline V gene lookup returns CDR1 SGHRS and CDR2 YFSETQ. CDR3 size: 15 residues. V shed 3 bases and J 6 bases; nucleotides not matched to a gene: 5. The CDR3 sequence is CASSYDRGLNSPLHF. The CDR3 DNA reads TGCGCCAGCAGCTATGACAGGGGACTTAATTCACCCCTCCACTTT.

In its sample, this clone was seen many times. The chain is built from TRBV5-4 and TRBJ2-1; D is unresolved. The germline gives CDR1 SGHNT, CDR2 YYREEE (reference sequence). Trimming removed 3 bases at V and 8 bases at J, with 21 bases between. The CDR3 is 16 amino acids. In DNA form, the CDR3 reads TGTGCCAGCAGCTGGCCCCCTGGCGGACCAAGGGATGAGCAGTTCTTC. Translating gives CASSWPPGGPRDEQFF.

There are many counts of this clone. V is TRBV6-4 and J is TRBJ2-3; D is ambiguous. The CDR3 consists of 12 residues. The V end was cut by 4 bases, the J end by 1 base, with 3 bases between. The germline V gene encodes CDR1 MRHNA and CDR2 SNTAGT. The CDR3 is CASSAGTDTQYF. The CDR3 DNA reads TGTGCCAGCAGTGCGGGCACAGATACGCAGTATTTT.

The table lists this clone with a count of one. J is TRBJ1-1 and V is TRBV5-4; 7 bases match TRBD1. There are 15 residues in the CDR3. Looked up from germline, CDR1 is SGHNT and CDR2 is YYREEE (reference sequence). The V and J ends lost 4 bases and 0 bases, in that order; junction bases with no gene match: 6. For the CDR3, the DNA is TGTGCCAGCAGCATTCCCCAGGGGGTGAACACTGAAGCTTTCTTT. Translation gives CASSIPQGVNTEAFF.

This clone showed up many times. Distinct nucleotide sequences in the sample also encode this CDR3. V is TRBV3-1 and J is TRBJ1-2; D call uncertain. CDR1 is LGHDT and CDR2 is YNNKEL in the germline V gene (reference sequence). The CDR3 is 14 residues long. V lost 1 base to trimming and J lost 1 base, with 7 bases between them. CDR3 protein: CASSQVRGNYGYTF. In DNA form, the CDR3 reads TGTGCCAGCAGCCAAGTCCGAGGTAACTATGGCTACACCTTC.

This clone was recorded many times. The gene calls are TRBV20-1 and TRBJ2-1; weak D call: TRBD2 (7 bases). Germline loops: CDR1 DFQATT, CDR2 SNEGSKA (reference sequence). Trimming stripped 1 base from V and 8 bases from J, with 12 bases between. The CDR3 totals 13 residues. CDR3 nucleotide sequence: TGCAGTGCTAGAGGAGGGGGGGCCGATGAGCAGTTCTTC. Translation: CSARGGGADEQFF.

The J gene is TRBJ1-1, the V gene TRBV7-9; 7 bases agree with TRBD1. CDR3 length: 13 amino acids. V lost 8 bases, J lost 4 bases, and 7 bases stayed unmatched. Germline V gene data show CDR1 as SEHNR and CDR2 as FQNEAQ (reference sequence). The CDR3 DNA reads as TGTGCCAGCTCCGGACAGGTATCCACTGAAGCTTTCTTT. Its translation is CASSGQVSTEAFF.

This clone was seen ten or more times. CDR3 in DNA: TGTGCCAGCAGCCCGGGACAGAGCTCCTACGAGCAGTACTTC. It specifies CASSPGQSSYEQYF. This chain links TRBV5-6 with TRBJ2-7; 7 bases are a match to TRBD1. CDR1 is SGHDT and CDR2 is YYEEEE in the germline V gene. The CDR3 consists of 14 residues. The J segment lost 0 bases and the V segment lost 4 bases, leaving 4 bases of the junction unmatched.